This entry is about one T cell receptor beta chain. What it binds is not known. The V segment lost 1 base and the J segment 4 bases; nucleotides outside the gene matches: 14. The CDR3 contains 20 residues. The germline V gene has CDR1 SGHTA and CDR2 FQGTGA. Time point reported: newly diagnosed, previously untreated cHL patient sample. The protocol was immunoSEQ multiplex PCR, while the TCRdb copy is restricted to in-frame clones and leaves out a portion. The table shows under 80,000 clones, with 93% occurring only once. The data were obtained in a study of PD-1 blockade in classical Hodgkin lymphoma. Findings of the study overall: Factors driving the repertoire differences, possibly disease activity or prior therapy, remain undefined.

The V and J genes are TRBV7-3 and TRBJ2-2, with TRBD2 matching 11 bases. The sequenced sample was peripheral blood mononuclear cells (PBMCs). This sequence was found in a human donor with classical Hodgkin lymphoma. The DNA of the CDR3 is TGTGCCAGCAGCTTAAACGCCCCACTAGCGGGGGCCGGGGGCACCGGGGAGCTGTTTTTT. Protein: CASSLNAPLAGAGGTGELFF.